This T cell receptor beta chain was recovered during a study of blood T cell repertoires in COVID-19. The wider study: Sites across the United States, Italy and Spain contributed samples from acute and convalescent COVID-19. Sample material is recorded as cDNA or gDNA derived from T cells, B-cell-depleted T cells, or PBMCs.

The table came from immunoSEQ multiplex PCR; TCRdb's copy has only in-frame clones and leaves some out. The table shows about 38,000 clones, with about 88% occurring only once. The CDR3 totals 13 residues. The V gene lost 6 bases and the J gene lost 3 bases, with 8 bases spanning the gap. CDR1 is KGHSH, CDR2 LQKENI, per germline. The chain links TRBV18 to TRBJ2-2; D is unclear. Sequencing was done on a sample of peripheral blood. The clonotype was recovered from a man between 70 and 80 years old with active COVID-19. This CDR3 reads CASSSSHTGELFF. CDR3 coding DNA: TGTGCCAGCTCGAGTAGCCACACCGGGGAGCTGTTTTTT.